This is a list of T cell receptor beta chains from one sample in a study of blood T cell repertoires in COVID-19. The data were produced by immunoSEQ multiplex PCR, yet TCRdb's version contains in-frame clones alone and is incomplete. The sample has some 26,000 clones, about 90% seen once. Material: peripheral blood. The origin of the receptors is a human donor in a cohort sampled during active COVID-19. CDR3s include the opening cysteine and the closing phenylalanine or tryptophan. The D gene is left open where the match is weak. Not all rows give a size; the values are once, few, many and, for expanded clones, a class.

clone size: .
D gene: TRBD1
V gene: TRBV5-1
J gene: TRBJ1-1
CDR3 protein: CASSSYRGGGTEAFF
CDR3 DNA: TGCGCCAGCAGCTCCTACAGGGGAGGAGGGACTGAAGCTTTCTTT

clone size: .
D gene: TRBD2
V gene: TRBV5-6
J gene: TRBJ2-5
CDR3 protein: CASSSYRTSGGAQETQYF
CDR3 DNA: TGTGCCAGCAGCTCCTACCGGACTAGCGGGGGGGCGCAGGAGACCCAGTACTTC

clone size: .
D gene: .
V gene: TRBV3-1/TRBV3-2
J gene: TRBJ2-4
CDR3 protein: CASSPMASVAKNIQYF
CDR3 DNA: TGTGCCAGCAGCCCCATGGCCAGTGTAGCCAAAAACATTCAGTACTTC

clone size: .
D gene: .
V gene: TRBV12-3/TRBV12-4
J gene: TRBJ1-2
CDR3 protein: CASSSPSGYGYTF
CDR3 DNA: TGTGCCAGCAGCTCACCGTCCGGCTATGGCTACACCTTC

clone size: .
D gene: .
V gene: TRBV30
J gene: TRBJ2-2
CDR3 protein: CAWGPLVAGELFF
CDR3 DNA: TGTGCCTGGGGCCCACTAGTGGCCGGGGAGCTGTTTTTT

clone size: .
D gene: TRBD1
V gene: TRBV6-6
J gene: TRBJ1-1
CDR3 protein: CASSPTGGRNTEAFF
CDR3 DNA: TGTGCCAGCAGCCCGACAGGGGGCCGTAACACTGAAGCTTTCTTT

clone size: .
D gene: .
V gene: TRBV12-3/TRBV12-4
J gene: TRBJ1-1
CDR3 protein: CASLAGNTEAFF
CDR3 DNA: TGTGCCAGCCTCGCAGGGAACACTGAAGCTTTCTTT

clone size: few
D gene: .
V gene: TRBV9
J gene: TRBJ1-3
CDR3 protein: CASSVEQIYSGNTIYF
CDR3 DNA: TGTGCCAGCAGCGTAGAACAGATCTACTCTGGAAACACCATATATTTT

clone size: .
D gene: .
V gene: TRBV6-4
J gene: TRBJ1-1
CDR3 protein: CASSVGAHTEAFF
CDR3 DNA: TGTGCCAGCAGTGTAGGGGCCCATACTGAAGCTTTCTTT

clone size: .
D gene: .
V gene: TRBV25-1
J gene: TRBJ2-1
CDR3 protein: CASRPDSYNEQFF
CDR3 DNA: TGTGCCAGCAGACCGGACTCTTACAATGAGCAGTTCTTC

clone size: .
D gene: TRBD1
V gene: TRBV30
J gene: TRBJ1-2
CDR3 protein: CACGTGVIYGYTF
CDR3 DNA: TGTGCCTGTGGGACAGGGGTAATCTATGGCTACACCTTC

clone size: .
D gene: TRBD1
V gene: TRBV4-3
J gene: TRBJ1-3
CDR3 protein: CASSRTGGPGNTIYF
CDR3 DNA: TGCGCCAGCAGCCGCACAGGGGGTCCTGGAAACACCATATATTTT

clone size: .
D gene: TRBD1
V gene: TRBV19
J gene: TRBJ1-1
CDR3 protein: CASTPGTGRNTEAFF
CDR3 DNA: TGTGCCAGTACCCCCGGGACAGGTAGGAACACTGAAGCTTTCTTT

clone size: .
D gene: .
V gene: TRBV6-5
J gene: TRBJ2-5
CDR3 protein: CASSYSPGGGKTQYF
CDR3 DNA: TGTGCCAGCAGTTACTCGCCGGGGGGCGGAAAGACCCAGTACTTC

clone size: .
D gene: .
V gene: TRBV2
J gene: TRBJ1-2
CDR3 protein: CATSTGANYGYTF
CDR3 DNA: TGTGCCACCTCAACGGGGGCTAACTATGGCTACACCTTC

clone size: .
D gene: TRBD2
V gene: TRBV5-6
J gene: TRBJ2-3
CDR3 protein: CASSLAGGNVDTQYF
CDR3 DNA: TGTGCCAGCAGCTTAGCGGGGGGGAATGTAGATACGCAGTATTTT

clone size: .
D gene: TRBD2
V gene: TRBV10-1
J gene: TRBJ2-7
CDR3 protein: CASSDQRGSEQYF
CDR3 DNA: TGCGCCAGCAGTGATCAGCGGGGGTCCGAGCAGTACTTC

clone size: .
D gene: .
V gene: TRBV10-1
J gene: TRBJ1-4
CDR3 protein: CASSDPQVNEKLFF
CDR3 DNA: TGCGCCAGCAGTGATCCGCAGGTAAATGAAAAACTGTTTTTT

clone size: .
D gene: TRBD1
V gene: TRBV5-1
J gene: TRBJ1-1
CDR3 protein: CASSLLPGQKNTEAFF
CDR3 DNA: TGCGCCAGCAGCCTTTTACCGGGACAGAAGAACACTGAAGCTTTCTTT

clone size: .
D gene: .
V gene: TRBV7-3
J gene: TRBJ1-2
CDR3 protein: CASSLFATDYGYTF
CDR3 DNA: TGTGCCAGCAGCTTATTTGCCACAGACTATGGCTACACCTTC

clone size: .
D gene: .
V gene: TRBV19
J gene: TRBJ2-4
CDR3 protein: CASSIGRDRNIQYF
CDR3 DNA: TGTGCCAGTAGTATTGGCCGGGATCGGAACATTCAGTACTTC

clone size: .
D gene: .
V gene: TRBV2
J gene: TRBJ2-1
CDR3 protein: CATSRRGWGEQFF
CDR3 DNA: TGTGCCACCTCGAGACGGGGGTGGGGTGAGCAGTTCTTC

clone size: .
D gene: TRBD1
V gene: TRBV6-5
J gene: TRBJ1-1
CDR3 protein: CASRTGNTEAFF
CDR3 DNA: TGTGCCAGCCGGACAGGAAACACTGAAGCTTTCTTT